These 12 T cell receptor beta chains share one sample of origin, sequenced in a study of T cells expressing NK-cell markers. After re-calling the 5' RACE reads, TCRdb lists one entry per CDR3 protein, DNA absent. The sample includes around 380,000 distinct CDR3 sequences. Specimen: blood T cells: a sorted CD56 or NKG2C T cell subset, CD4+ or CD8+ T cells, or bulk PBMC T cells (not recorded which). The receptors were gathered from a woman in her forties or fifties in good health.

The J gene is TRBJ2-1, the V gene TRBV6-4; TCRdb gives TRBD2 as the D gene, but with no DNA this cannot be confirmed. Germline loops: CDR1 MRHNA, CDR2 SNTAGT. The CDR3 runs 13 residues. The CDR3 loop reads CASSGLAGAEQFF.

The rearrangement uses TRBV12-3 or TRBV12-4 and TRBJ1-4. The CDR3 spans 14 residues. The CDR3 here is CATGEGTTNEKLFF.

CDR3 residues: CASSRSQEKLFF. The chain recombines TRBV7-9 with TRBJ1-4. The CDR3 is 12 residues long. Germline CDR1 is SEHNR and CDR2 is FQNEAQ (reference sequence). The variable domain in full, completed from reference TRBV7-9 and TRBJ1-4, reads DTGVSQNPRHKITKRGQNVTFRCDPISEHNRLYWYRQTLGQGPEFLTYFQNEAQLEKSRLLSDRFSAERPKGSFSTLEIQRTEQGDSAMYLCASSRSQEKLFFGSGTQLSVL.

This rearrangement joins TRBV19 to TRBJ2-2; the D gene TCRdb calls, TRBD1, cannot be checked with no DNA. The V gene's germline CDR1 is LNHDA and CDR2 SQIVND (reference sequence). The CDR3 covers 17 residues. CDR3 region: CASSSGAGQGDTGELFF.

This sequence joins TRBV6-5 and TRBJ2-7. CDR1 and CDR2 from the germline V gene are MNHEY and SVGAGI. This CDR3 is 14 amino acids long. The CDR3 loop is CASSRTSLLREQYF.

CDR3 loop: CASSLKAGNSPLHF. The chain links TRBV11-2 to TRBJ1-6. Germline V CDR1 and CDR2: SGHAT, FQNNGV. The CDR3 has 14 amino acids.

This chain joins TRBV7-9 and TRBJ2-4; the D call from TCRdb, TRBD2, cannot be confirmed without DNA. This CDR3 comprises 17 residues. Germline V CDR1 and CDR2: SEHNR, FQNEAQ (reference sequence). CDR3 in amino acids: CASSSPSGRVTKNIQYF. Using reference TRBV7-9 and TRBJ2-4 for the parts outside the CDR3, the full variable domain is DTGVSQNPRHKITKRGQNVTFRCDPISEHNRLYWYRQTLGQGPEFLTYFQNEAQLEKSRLLSDRFSAERPKGSFSTLEIQRTEQGDSAMYLCASSSPSGRVTKNIQYFGAGTRLSVL.

The chain links TRBV29-1 to TRBJ1-3; the TCRdb D gene call, TRBD1, has no DNA to confirm it. Germline V gene data show CDR1 as SQVTM and CDR2 as ANQGSEA. The CDR3 spans 13 residues. The CDR3 reads CSAGQNSGNTIYF.

The chain recombines TRBV6-5 with TRBJ1-2; TCRdb's assignment of TRBD1 cannot be checked, as there is no DNA. Germline CDR1 and CDR2: MNHEY and SVGAGI. This CDR3 has 18 residues. CDR3 region: CASSGLGDRQTINYGYTF.

The rearrangement uses TRBV11-2 and TRBJ2-7; TCRdb returns TRBD1, unconfirmable since there is no DNA. This CDR3 contains 14 residues. Germline V CDR1 and CDR2: SGHAT, FQNNGV. The chain's CDR3 is CASSQQGQGYEQYF.

The J gene is TRBJ1-4, the V gene TRBV7-6. This CDR3 contains 15 residues. Germline lookup yields CDR1 SGHVS and CDR2 FNYEAQ. CDR3 protein: CASSLWTKTNEKLFF.

This chain uses TRBV20-1 with TRBJ1-1. Germline values: CDR1 DFQATT, CDR2 SNEGSKA (reference sequence). CDR3 length equals 12 residues. The chain's CDR3 is CSATILATEAFF.